The rows below give T cell receptor beta chains drawn from one sample of a study of neurological immune-mediated disorders. In TCRdb, the 5' RACE reads were re-called with MiXCR into one record per CDR3 protein. The sample holds 60,000 to 85,000 distinct CDR3 sequences, around 5% seen once. Sequenced: PBMCs. Receptor source: a man between 18 and 29 years old with multiple sclerosis. Both conserved end residues are trimmed from each CDR3. A D gene is named only where the DNA matches it firmly.

CDR3aa,j_gene,v_gene,d_gene
SVGGAGGENNEQF,TRBJ2-1,TRBV29-1,-
ARQQALEASYT,TRBJ1-2,TRBV19,-
ASSVGGGYEQY,TRBJ2-7,TRBV25-1,-
SASAGTGYQPQH,TRBJ1-5,TRBV20-1,TRBD1
ASSPGQVGTDTQY,TRBJ2-3,TRBV7-2,TRBD1
ASSARGGLSGNTIY,TRBJ1-3,TRBV9,-
ASTPTRPGTEKLF,TRBJ1-4,TRBV25-1,-
SVATSGPYEQY,TRBJ2-7,TRBV29-1,TRBD2
SALPLGGNVNQPQH,TRBJ1-5,TRBV20-1,-
ASSFGRGGTDTQY,TRBJ2-3,TRBV27,-
ASTSSRNTEAF,TRBJ1-1,TRBV27,-
ASSLVAGEGNEQF,TRBJ2-1,TRBV5-4,TRBD2
SANEGYEQY,TRBJ2-7,TRBV20-1,-
SARDEGQGGFNTEAF,TRBJ1-1,TRBV20-1,TRBD1
SASSDDNYNSPLH,TRBJ1-6,TRBV20-1,-
AISIQRDWYTGELF,TRBJ2-2,TRBV10-3,TRBD2
SARDPQGVAKGQY,TRBJ2-7,TRBV20-1,TRBD1
SARDRDRGLGTEAF,TRBJ1-1,TRBV20-1,TRBD1
SVADTNTEAF,TRBJ1-1,TRBV29-1,-
ASSLGTGQGYEQY,TRBJ2-7,TRBV4-1,TRBD1
SAVLTSDYGYT,TRBJ1-2,TRBV29-1,-
SAREDLNTEAF,TRBJ1-1,TRBV20-1,-
ASSQDGTSGYNEQF,TRBJ2-1,TRBV4-2,TRBD2
ASSQGPGESYEQY,TRBJ2-7,TRBV4-2,-
ASSLTRQKLF,TRBJ1-4,TRBV12-3/TRBV12-4,-